This T cell receptor (beta chain) was sequenced for a study of T cells in Graves' hyperthyroidism and ophthalmopathy. Background on the study: Peripheral blood was collected at initial diagnosis, before any treatment.

There are many counts of this clonotype. The CDR3 is 17 residues long. CDR1 is MNHGY, CDR2 SAAAGT, per germline. Trimming removed 0 bases at V and 0 bases at J, with 12 bases between. The CDR3 regions of TCR beta were amplified from RNA transcripts. The study used the HTBI primer set for a first-round RT-PCR of the TCR CDR3. TCRdb re-derived calls from the multiplex PCR reads in MiXCR, one entry per CDR3 protein. The sample includes hundreds of thousands of distinct CDR3 sequences, 11% to 15% seen only once; the top ten take 20% to 25%. No ophthalmopathy progression within 18 months constituted stable Graves' hyperthyroidism.

This sequence was found in a young woman with Graves' hyperthyroidism. The chain recombines TRBV6-8 with TRBJ1-5; no clear D. Sequencing was performed on blood. CDR3 nucleotide sequence: TGTGCCAGCAGTTACTCGCCGGGCAGAAATAGCAATCAGCCCCAGCATTTT. Amino acids: CASSYSPGRNSNQPQHF.